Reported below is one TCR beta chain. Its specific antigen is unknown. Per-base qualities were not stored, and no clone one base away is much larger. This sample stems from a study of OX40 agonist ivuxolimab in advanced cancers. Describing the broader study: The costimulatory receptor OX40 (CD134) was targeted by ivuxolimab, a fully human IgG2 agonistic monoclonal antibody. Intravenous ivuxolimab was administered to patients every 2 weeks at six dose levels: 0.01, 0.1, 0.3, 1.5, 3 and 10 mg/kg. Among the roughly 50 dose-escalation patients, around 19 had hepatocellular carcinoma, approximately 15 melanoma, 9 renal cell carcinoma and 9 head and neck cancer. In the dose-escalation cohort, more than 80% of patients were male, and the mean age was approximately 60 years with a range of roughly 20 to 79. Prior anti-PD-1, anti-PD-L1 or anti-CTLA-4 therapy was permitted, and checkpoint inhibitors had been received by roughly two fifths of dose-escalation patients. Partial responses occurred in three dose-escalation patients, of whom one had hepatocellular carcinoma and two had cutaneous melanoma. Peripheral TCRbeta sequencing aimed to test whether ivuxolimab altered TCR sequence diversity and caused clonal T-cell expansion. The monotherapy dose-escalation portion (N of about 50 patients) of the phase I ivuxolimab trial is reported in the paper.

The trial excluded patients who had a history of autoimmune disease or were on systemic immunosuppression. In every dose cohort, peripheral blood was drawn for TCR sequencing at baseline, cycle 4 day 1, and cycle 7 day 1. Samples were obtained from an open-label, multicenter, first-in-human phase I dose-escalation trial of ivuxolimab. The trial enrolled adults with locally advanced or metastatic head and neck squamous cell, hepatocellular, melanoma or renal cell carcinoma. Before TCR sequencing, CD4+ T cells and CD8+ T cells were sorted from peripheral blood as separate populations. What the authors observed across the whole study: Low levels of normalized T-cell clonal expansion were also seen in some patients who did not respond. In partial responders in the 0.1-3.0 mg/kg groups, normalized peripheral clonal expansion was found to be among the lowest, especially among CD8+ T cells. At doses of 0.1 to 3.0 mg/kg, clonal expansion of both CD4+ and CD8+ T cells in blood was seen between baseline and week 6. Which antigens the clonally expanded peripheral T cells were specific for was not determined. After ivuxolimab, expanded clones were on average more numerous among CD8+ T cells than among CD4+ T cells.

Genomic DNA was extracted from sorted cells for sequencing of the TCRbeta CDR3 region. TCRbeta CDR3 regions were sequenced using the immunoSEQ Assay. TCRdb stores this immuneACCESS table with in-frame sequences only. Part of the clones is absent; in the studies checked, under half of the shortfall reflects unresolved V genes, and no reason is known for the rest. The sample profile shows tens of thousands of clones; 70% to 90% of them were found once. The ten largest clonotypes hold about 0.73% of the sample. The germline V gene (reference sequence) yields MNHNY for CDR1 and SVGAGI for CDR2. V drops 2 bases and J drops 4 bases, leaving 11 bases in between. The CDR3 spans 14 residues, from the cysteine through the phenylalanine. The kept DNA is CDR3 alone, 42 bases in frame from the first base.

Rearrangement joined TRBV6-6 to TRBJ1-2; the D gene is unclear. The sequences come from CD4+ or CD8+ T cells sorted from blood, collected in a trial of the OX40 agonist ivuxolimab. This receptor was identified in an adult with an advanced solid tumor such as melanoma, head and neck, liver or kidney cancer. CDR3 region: CASSYERAGYGYTF. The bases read TGTGCCAGCAGTTACGAGAGGGCGGGCTATGGCTACACCTTC.